This passage covers 7 T cell receptor beta chains from one sample sequenced in a study of monozygotic twins with inflammatory bowel disease. TCRdb reprocessed the 5' RACE reads, with one entry per CDR3 protein and no DNA. Its table records 440,000 or so distinct CDR3 sequences. The sequenced sample was blood. Receptor source: a human donor with ulcerative colitis or Crohn's disease, or a healthy co-twin of an affected twin (not recorded which).

J is TRBJ1-1 and V is TRBV27; TCRdb indicates TRBD1, and absent DNA this call remains unverified. This CDR3 region has 12 residues. From germline, CDR1 is MNHEY and CDR2 SMNVEV (reference sequence). The CDR3 region is CASSLRTGRAFF.

The V gene is TRBV15, the J gene TRBJ2-1; without DNA, the TCRdb call of TRBD2 cannot be checked. Germline CDR1 is LNHNV and CDR2 is YYDKDF (reference sequence). This CDR3 spans 16 amino acids. CDR3 sequence: CATSRDRLAGNNEQFF. Supplemented by reference TRBV15 and TRBJ2-1, the full variable domain reads DAMVIQNPRYQVTQFGKPVTLSCSQTLNHNVMYWYQQKSSQAPKLLFHYYDKDFNNEADTPDNFQSRRPNTSFCFLDIRSPGLGDTAMYLCATSRDRLAGNNEQFFGPGTRLTVL.

CDR3 sequence reads: CASSSTGGGEETQYF. The V gene is TRBV7-2, the J gene TRBJ2-5; no DNA is available, so the TRBD2 call from TCRdb remains unchecked. This CDR3 is 15 amino acids long. CDR1 SGHTA and CDR2 FQGNSA come from the germline V gene.

The chain employs TRBV7-9 and TRBJ1-2; TCRdb picks TRBD1, but there is no DNA to check that call. The CDR3 is 15 amino acids. CDR1 is SEHNR and CDR2 is FQNEAQ in the germline V gene (reference sequence). CDR3 protein: CASSAHGGTGGGYTF.

The chain carries TRBV10-2 and TRBJ2-5. The CDR3 runs to 12 residues. Germline CDR1 is WSHSY and CDR2 is SAAADI. This CDR3 is CASSGQPETQYF.

The chain joins TRBV7-9 to TRBJ1-5; TCRdb outputs TRBD1, but without DNA this stays unchecked. Germline CDR1 reads SEHNR; CDR2 reads FQNEAQ (reference sequence). The CDR3 has 13 amino acids. The CDR3 loop reads CASSPTGGPPQHF.

The V and J genes are TRBV7-3 and TRBJ2-3; the D gene TCRdb calls, TRBD1, cannot be checked with no DNA. Germline values: CDR1 SGHTA, CDR2 FQGTGA. The CDR3 consists of 17 residues. The chain's CDR3 is CASSLTGAGRGTDTQYF.